These 15 T cell receptor beta chains were all obtained from the same sample, sequenced in a study of cytomegalovirus exposure and HLA in healthy donors (dated by TCRdb to 2017 to 2019). The library was produced with the immunoSEQ multiplex PCR assay. This immuneACCESS table, as held by TCRdb, lists in-frame sequences with V and J called but not all clones. Of the missing ones, under half trace to an unresolved V gene in checked studies; the others have no known cause. The sample table lists fewer than 200,000 clones, approximately 87% of them with a count of one. Jointly, the top ten make up about 1.5% of the sample. Sequenced: PBMCs. These receptors originate from a woman under 40 in good health and CMV-seronegative.

On this clone itself: At one of its ends the junction is not consistent with the germline gene, which may arise from a read error. The chain links TRBV29-1 to TRBJ1-2; D is possibly TRBD1 (5 bases). This CDR3 contains 13 residues. Germline V CDR1 and CDR2: SQVTM, ANQGSEA. Here the CDR3 DNA reads TGCAGCGCTGAATTACAGGCTAACTATGGCTACACCTTC. Protein product: CSAELQANYGYTF.

This chain connects TRBV6-5 to TRBJ1-4; 7 nucleotides agree with TRBD1. The CDR3 is made up of 14 amino acids. CDR1 and CDR2 (germline): MNHEY, SVGAGI. Trimming cost V 6 bases and J 0 bases; bases outside gene matches: 1. The CDR3 DNA follows: TGTGCCAGCAGGGGGACAGCAACTAATGAAAAACTGTTTTTT. Amino acid sequence: CASRGTATNEKLFF.

This sequence joins TRBV9 and TRBJ1-2; D is possibly TRBD1 (5 bases). The CDR3 is 13 residues long. CDR1 SGDLS and CDR2 YYNGEE come from the germline V gene. Trimming pared 3 bases from V and 4 bases from J, leaving 10 bases between. CDR3 sequence reads: CASSEVDSYGYTF. Written as DNA, the CDR3 is TGTGCCAGCAGCGAAGTAGACAGCTATGGCTACACCTTC.

This chain uses TRBV7-2 with TRBJ1-1, with 8 nucleotides matching TRBD1. Germline V lookup: CDR1 SGHTA, CDR2 FQGNSA. J gave up 0 bases and V 5 bases, and 8 bases lay outside the gene matches. CDR3 length: 16 amino acids. The CDR3 region has the DNA TGTGCCAGCAGCCTCGCAGGGGGCTTGATGAACACTGAAGCTTTCTTT. It specifies CASSLAGGLMNTEAFF. Looking up the rest from reference TRBV7-2 and TRBJ1-1 gives the full variable domain: GAGVSQSPSNKVTEKGKDVELRCDPISGHTALYWYRQSLGQGLEFLIYFQGNSAPDKSGLPSDRFSAERTGGSVSTLTIQRTQQEDSAVYLCASSLAGGLMNTEAFFGQGTRLTVV.

The chain uses TRBV5-1 and TRBJ1-1; the match to TRBD1 covers 9 bases. Unmatched junction bases numbered 5, after V lost 0 bases and J lost 5 bases. CDR3 size: 15 residues. CDR1 is SGHRS, CDR2 YFSETQ, per germline. The CDR3 sequence: CASSLGTGVQTEAFF. The CDR3 region has the DNA TGCGCCAGCAGCTTGGGGACAGGGGTACAGACTGAAGCTTTCTTT.

In this sample, this clone turned up a few times. This chain uses TRBV5-1 with TRBJ1-2; maybe TRBD1 (5 bases). The CDR3 is 16 amino acids. Looked up from germline, CDR1 is SGHRS and CDR2 is YFSETQ. Trimming cost V 4 bases and J 6 bases, with 22 bases left between them. The CDR3 spells CASSGTKGLPGDGYTF. In nucleotides, the CDR3 is TGCGCCAGCAGCGGCACGAAGGGACTTCCTGGGGATGGCTACACCTTC. The complete variable domain, with remaining parts taken from reference TRBV5-1 and TRBJ1-2, reads KAGVTQTPRYLIKTRGQQVTLSCSPISGHRSVSWYQQTPGQGLQFLFEYFSETQRNKGNFPGRFSGRQFSNSRSEMNVSTLELGDSALYLCASSGTKGLPGDGYTFGSGTRLTVV.

The V gene is TRBV7-2, the J gene TRBJ2-7, with D perhaps TRBD2 (5 bases). CDR1 and CDR2 (germline): SGHTA, FQGNSA. V shed 5 bases and J shed 3 bases, with 14 bases lying between them. This CDR3 contains 14 residues. The chain's CDR3 is CASSRGLVSYEQYF. DNA for the CDR3: TGTGCCAGCAGCCGAGGACTCGTGAGCTACGAGCAGTACTTC.

This chain connects TRBV27 to TRBJ2-3, with 7 bases lining up with TRBD1. Trimming removed 0 bases from V and 5 bases from J; junction bases left unmatched: 14. Looked up from germline, CDR1 is MNHEY and CDR2 is SMNVEV (reference sequence). There are 18 residues in the CDR3. In DNA form, the CDR3 reads TGTGCCAGCAGTTTATCGATACCCCTCGACAGGGTGGAAGATACGCAGTATTTT. Translating gives CASSLSIPLDRVEDTQYF.

V gene TRBV4-2 combines with J gene TRBJ1-5, with 8 positions matching TRBD1. CDR3 length: 15 residues. The junction had 4 bases not matched to a gene; V was cut back by 0 bases and J by 6 bases. Germline CDR1 and CDR2: LGHNA and YNFKEQ. The CDR3: CASSQDRGLSQPQHF. DNA for the CDR3: TGTGCCAGCAGCCAAGACAGGGGGCTTAGTCAGCCCCAGCATTTT.

The CDR3 DNA reads as TGCGCCAGCAGCCAAGATGTAGGACAAAACACCGGGGAGCTGTTTTTT. It encodes CASSQDVGQNTGELFF. This chain links TRBV4-3 with TRBJ2-2; the D gene is possibly TRBD1 (5 bases). Germline CDR1 is LGHNA and CDR2 is YSLEER. V lost 0 bases to trimming and J lost 2 bases, with 10 bases between them. The CDR3 covers 16 residues.

V and J are TRBV7-9 and TRBJ1-1, with 7 bases aligning to TRBD1. The CDR3 spans 15 residues. V lost 7 bases to trimming and J lost 1 base; unmatched junction nucleotides: 9. Germline V lookup: CDR1 SEHNR, CDR2 FQNEAQ (reference sequence). CDR3 protein: CASTVMTGPNTEAFF. The CDR3 bases are TGTGCCAGCACCGTAATGACAGGGCCGAACACTGAAGCTTTCTTT.

The chain uses TRBV5-1 and TRBJ2-3, with D perhaps matching TRBD1 (6 bases). The CDR3 covers 15 residues. V lost 3 bases and J 4 bases, leaving 15 bases between the germline ends. The germline V gene has CDR1 SGHRS and CDR2 YFSETQ. CDR3 protein: CASSSQGVRPDTQYF. The CDR3 DNA is TGCGCCAGCAGCTCACAGGGTGTCCGACCAGATACGCAGTATTTT.

In DNA form, the CDR3 reads TGCGCCAGCAGCCCCCCCCACAGGGATCTCGGCTACGAGCAGTACTTC. It yields the protein CASSPPHRDLGYEQYF. The chain recombines TRBV4-1 with TRBJ2-7; perhaps TRBD1 as D (6 bases). Germline loops: CDR1 MGHRA, CDR2 YSYEKL. Trimming cost V 4 bases and J 3 bases, with 19 bases left between them. CDR3 length: 16 amino acids.

The chain joins TRBV4-1 to TRBJ2-1; 8 bases are shared with TRBD1. Germline V lookup: CDR1 MGHRA, CDR2 YSYEKL. The junction had 7 bases not matched to a gene; V was cut back by 0 bases and J by 0 bases. The length of the CDR3 is 18 residues. Here the CDR3 reads CASSQEIATGGSYNEQFF. The CDR3 coding sequence is TGCGCCAGCAGCCAAGAAATCGCAACAGGGGGCTCCTACAATGAGCAGTTCTTC.

This chain joins TRBV15 and TRBJ2-2; a possible D gene is TRBD1 (5 bases). The CDR3 is 14 amino acids. Germline V gives CDR1 LNHNV, CDR2 YYDKDF (reference sequence). V dropped 1 base and J dropped 3 bases, with 6 bases sitting between them. The CDR3 DNA is TGTGCCACCAGCAGAGTAGGGGACACCGGGGAGCTGTTTTTT. Its protein is CATSRVGDTGELFF.